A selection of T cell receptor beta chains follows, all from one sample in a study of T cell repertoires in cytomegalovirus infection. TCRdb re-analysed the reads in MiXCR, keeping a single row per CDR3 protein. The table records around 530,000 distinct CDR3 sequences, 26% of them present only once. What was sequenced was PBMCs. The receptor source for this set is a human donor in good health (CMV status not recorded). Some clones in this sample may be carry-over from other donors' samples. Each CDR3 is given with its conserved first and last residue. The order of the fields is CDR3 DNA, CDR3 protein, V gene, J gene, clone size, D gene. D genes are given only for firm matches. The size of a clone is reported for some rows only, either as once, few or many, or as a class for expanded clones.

DNA: TGTGCCAGCAGCTTCGGTCTAGCGGATTACGAGCAGTACTTC
CDR3: CASSFGLADYEQYF
V: TRBV7-2
J: TRBJ2-7
size: many
D: TRBD2

DNA: TGTGCCAGCAGCTTAGCGCCTAGGCAAAACACTGAAGCTTTCTTT
CDR3: CASSLAPRQNTEAFF
V: TRBV7-6
J: TRBJ1-1
size: -
D: -

DNA: TGTGCCACTTCCGTCAGCGGGAGTCTCACAGATACGCAGTATTTT
CDR3: CATSVSGSLTDTQYF
V: TRBV6-4
J: TRBJ2-3
size: few
D: TRBD2

DNA: TGTGCCAGCAGCTTGATATCGGCAGCTGAACAGCCCCAGCATTTT
CDR3: CASSLISAAEQPQHF
V: TRBV7-6
J: TRBJ1-5
size: -
D: -

DNA: TGTGCCAGCAGTTACTCGCGTCGGGGGACCTCCTACGAGCAGTACTTC
CDR3: CASSYSRRGTSYEQYF
V: TRBV6-5
J: TRBJ2-7
size: few
D: -

DNA: TGCGCCAGCAGCCAAGAGCTTCCAGGCCTTAATGAAAAACTGTTTTTT
CDR3: CASSQELPGLNEKLFF
V: TRBV4-1
J: TRBJ1-4
size: -
D: -

DNA: TGTGCCAGCAGTTTAATAGCGGGAACCCGTGCCTACGAGCAGTACTTC
CDR3: CASSLIAGTRAYEQYF
V: TRBV27
J: TRBJ2-7
size: -
D: TRBD2

DNA: TGTGCCAGCAGTTTCGTGACGCTCCATCAGCCCCAGCATTTT
CDR3: CASSFVTLHQPQHF
V: TRBV28
J: TRBJ1-5
size: many
D: -

DNA: TGTGCCAGTAGTTACAACAGGGGTAGCACAGATACGCAGTATTTT
CDR3: CASSYNRGSTDTQYF
V: TRBV19
J: TRBJ2-3
size: few
D: TRBD1

DNA: TGTGCCAGCAGCCATGCCAACCTACCCTACGAGCAGTACTTC
CDR3: CASSHANLPYEQYF
V: TRBV13
J: TRBJ2-7
size: -
D: -

DNA: TGTGCCAGCAGCTTAGCTTCCCGATCCGGCGACACTGAAGCTTTCTTT
CDR3: CASSLASRSGDTEAFF
V: TRBV7-4
J: TRBJ1-1
size: -
D: -

DNA: TGTGCCATCAGTGAGTCGTCGGGGTTCGGAGGGAAAGAGACCCAGTACTTC
CDR3: CAISESSGFGGKETQYF
V: TRBV10-3
J: TRBJ2-5
size: few
D: -

DNA: TGCAGTGCTAGTTGGGACGGCCTACCGGGGAATGAGCAGTTCTTC
CDR3: CSASWDGLPGNEQFF
V: TRBV20-1
J: TRBJ2-1
size: -
D: -

DNA: TGCGCCAGCAGCAATACAGGGGGCATCATCCTCGGATCCTCCCGGGGGTCCCAGCATTTT
CDR3: CASSNTGGIILGSSRGSQHF
V: TRBV5-1
J: TRBJ1-5
size: few
D: TRBD1

DNA: TGTGCCAGTAGTATACCCCTTAACACTGAAGCTTTCTTT
CDR3: CASSIPLNTEAFF
V: TRBV19
J: TRBJ1-1
size: -
D: -

DNA: TGTGCCAGCAGTTTGGCGATATATAATTCACCCCTCCACTTT
CDR3: CASSLAIYNSPLHF
V: TRBV27
J: TRBJ1-6
size: once
D: -

DNA: TGTGCCAGCTCACAAATTCCCGGGACTAGCGGGAGGGCCTCCAATGAGCAGTTCTTC
CDR3: CASSQIPGTSGRASNEQFF
V: TRBV18
J: TRBJ2-1
size: -
D: TRBD2

DNA: TGTGCCAGCAGTACCCAGCATAATTCACCCCTCCACTTT
CDR3: CASSTQHNSPLHF
V: TRBV7-3
J: TRBJ1-6
size: few
D: -